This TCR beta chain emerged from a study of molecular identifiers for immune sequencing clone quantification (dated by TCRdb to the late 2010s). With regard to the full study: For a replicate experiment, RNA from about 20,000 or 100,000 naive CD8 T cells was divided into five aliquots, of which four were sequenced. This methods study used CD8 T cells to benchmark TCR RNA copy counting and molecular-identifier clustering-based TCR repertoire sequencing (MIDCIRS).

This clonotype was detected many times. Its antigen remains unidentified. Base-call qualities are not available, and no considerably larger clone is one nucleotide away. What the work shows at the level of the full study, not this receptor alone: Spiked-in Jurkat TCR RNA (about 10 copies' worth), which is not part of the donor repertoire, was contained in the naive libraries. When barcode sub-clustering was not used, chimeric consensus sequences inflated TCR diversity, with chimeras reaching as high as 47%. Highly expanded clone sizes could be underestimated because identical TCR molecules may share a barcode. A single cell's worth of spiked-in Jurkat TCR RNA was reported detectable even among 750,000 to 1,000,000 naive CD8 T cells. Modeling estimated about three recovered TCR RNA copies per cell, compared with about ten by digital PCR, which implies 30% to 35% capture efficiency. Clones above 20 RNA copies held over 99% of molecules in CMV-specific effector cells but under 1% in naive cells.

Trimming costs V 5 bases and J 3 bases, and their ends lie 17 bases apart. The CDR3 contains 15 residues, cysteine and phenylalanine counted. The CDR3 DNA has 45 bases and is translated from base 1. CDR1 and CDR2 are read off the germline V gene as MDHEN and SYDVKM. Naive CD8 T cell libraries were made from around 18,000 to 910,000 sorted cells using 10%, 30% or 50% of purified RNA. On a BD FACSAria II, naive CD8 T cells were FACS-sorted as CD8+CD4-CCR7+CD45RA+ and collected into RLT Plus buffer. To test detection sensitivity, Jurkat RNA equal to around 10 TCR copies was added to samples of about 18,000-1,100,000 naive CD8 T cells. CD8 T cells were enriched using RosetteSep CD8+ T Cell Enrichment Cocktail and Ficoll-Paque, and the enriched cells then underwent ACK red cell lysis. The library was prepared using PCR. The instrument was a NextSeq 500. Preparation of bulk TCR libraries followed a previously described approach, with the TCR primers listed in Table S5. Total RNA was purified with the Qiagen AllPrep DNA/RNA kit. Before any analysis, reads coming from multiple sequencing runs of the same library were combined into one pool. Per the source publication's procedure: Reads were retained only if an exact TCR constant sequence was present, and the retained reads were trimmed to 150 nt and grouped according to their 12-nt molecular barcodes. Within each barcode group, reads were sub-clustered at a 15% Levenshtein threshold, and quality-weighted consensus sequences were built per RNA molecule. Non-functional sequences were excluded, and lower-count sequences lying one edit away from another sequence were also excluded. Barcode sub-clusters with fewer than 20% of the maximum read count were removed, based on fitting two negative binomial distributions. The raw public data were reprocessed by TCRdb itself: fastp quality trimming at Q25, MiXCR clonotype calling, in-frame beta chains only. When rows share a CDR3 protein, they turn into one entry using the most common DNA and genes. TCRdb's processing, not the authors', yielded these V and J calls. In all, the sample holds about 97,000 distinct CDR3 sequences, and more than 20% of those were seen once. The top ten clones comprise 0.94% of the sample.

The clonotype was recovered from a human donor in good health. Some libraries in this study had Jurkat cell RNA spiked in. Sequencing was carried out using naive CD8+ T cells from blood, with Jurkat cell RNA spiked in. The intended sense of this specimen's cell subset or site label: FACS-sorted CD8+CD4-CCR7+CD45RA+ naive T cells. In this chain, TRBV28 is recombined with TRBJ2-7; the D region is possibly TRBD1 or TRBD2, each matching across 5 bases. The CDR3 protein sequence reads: CASSLPRDGYYEQYF. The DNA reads TGTGCCAGCAGTCTCCCCCGGGACGGATACTACGAGCAGTACTTC.